Included here is one T cell receptor beta chain sequence, with context. The data are from a study of blood T cell repertoires in COVID-19. In the study overall: Sample material is recorded as cDNA or gDNA derived from T cells, B-cell-depleted T cells, or PBMCs.

Trimming took 0 bases from V and 8 from J, leaving 16 bases between them. CDR1 is MNHNY and CDR2 is SVGAGI in the germline V gene (reference sequence). This CDR3 spans 15 amino acids. Study processing details: Amplification of reference gene primers was used by the study to estimate nucleated cell counts. Some clones are missing from TCRdb's copy, which holds only in-frame ones; the method was immunoSEQ multiplex PCR. Clone size and the V and J calls come from that table; the DNA yielded D and trimming. The data contain some 200,000 clones, around nine tenths of them singletons. What was sequenced was peripheral blood. V usage is TRBV6-6 and J usage is TRBJ1-2; weak D call: TRBD1 (5 bases). This clonotype originated in a man between 35 and 55 years old with active or convalescent COVID-19. The CDR3 nucleotides are TGTGCCAGCAGTTACTCGAGTGGTCAGGGCAACGGCTACACCTTC. It yields the protein CASSYSSGQGNGYTF.